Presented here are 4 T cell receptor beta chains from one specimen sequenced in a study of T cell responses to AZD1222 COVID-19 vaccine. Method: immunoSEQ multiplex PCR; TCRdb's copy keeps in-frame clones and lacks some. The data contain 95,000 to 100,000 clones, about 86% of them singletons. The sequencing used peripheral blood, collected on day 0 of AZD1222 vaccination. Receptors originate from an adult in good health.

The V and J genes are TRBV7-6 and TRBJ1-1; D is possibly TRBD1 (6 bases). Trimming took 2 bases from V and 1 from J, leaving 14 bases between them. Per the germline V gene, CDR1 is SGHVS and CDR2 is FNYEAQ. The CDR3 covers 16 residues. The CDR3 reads CASSLYTGKGNTEAFF. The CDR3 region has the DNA TGTGCCAGCAGCTTATATACAGGGAAGGGGAACACTGAAGCTTTCTTT.

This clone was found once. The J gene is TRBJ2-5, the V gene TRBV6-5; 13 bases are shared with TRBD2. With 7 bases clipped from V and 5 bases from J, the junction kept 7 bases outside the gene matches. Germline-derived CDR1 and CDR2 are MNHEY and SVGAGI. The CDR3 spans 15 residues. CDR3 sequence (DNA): TGTGCCAGCACCAGGACTAGCGGGAGAGGGGAGACCCAGTACTTC. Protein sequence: CASTRTSGRGETQYF.

CDR3 sequence reads: CASSITGGAYTEAFF. Here the CDR3 DNA reads TGTGCCAGCAGCATCACAGGGGGCGCTTACACTGAAGCTTTCTTT. The chain carries TRBV7-2 and TRBJ1-1; 9 bases fit TRBD1. In germline, CDR1 is SGHTA, CDR2 FQGNSA. CDR3 length: 15 amino acids. V shed 5 bases, J shed 3 bases, and the junction held 7 bases outside the gene matches.

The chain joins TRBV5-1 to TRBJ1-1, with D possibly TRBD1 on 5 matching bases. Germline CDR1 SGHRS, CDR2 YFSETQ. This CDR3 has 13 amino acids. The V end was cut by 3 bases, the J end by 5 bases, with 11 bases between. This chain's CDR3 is CASSYWGETEAFF. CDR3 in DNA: TGCGCCAGCAGCTATTGGGGGGAGACTGAAGCTTTCTTT.